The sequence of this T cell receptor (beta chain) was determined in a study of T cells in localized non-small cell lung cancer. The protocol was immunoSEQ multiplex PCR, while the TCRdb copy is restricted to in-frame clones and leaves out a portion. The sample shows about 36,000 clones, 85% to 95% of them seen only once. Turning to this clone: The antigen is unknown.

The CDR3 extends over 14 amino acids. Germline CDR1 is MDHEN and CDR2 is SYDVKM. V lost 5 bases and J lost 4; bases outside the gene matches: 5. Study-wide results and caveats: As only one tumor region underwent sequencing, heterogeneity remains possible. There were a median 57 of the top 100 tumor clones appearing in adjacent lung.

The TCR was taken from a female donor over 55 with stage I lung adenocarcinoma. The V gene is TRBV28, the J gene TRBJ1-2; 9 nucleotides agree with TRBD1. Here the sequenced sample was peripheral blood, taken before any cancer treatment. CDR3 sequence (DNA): TGTGCCAGCAGTCTGGGACAGGGAGGCTATGGCTACACCTTC. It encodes CASSLGQGGYGYTF.